This T cell receptor (beta chain) came from a study of blood T cells in healthy people across ages. General study findings and limits: More naive CD4+ cells and higher diversity were found in long-lived than in aged donors.

A remark on this clonotype: Its antigen is not identified.

Samples each had at least 5 micrograms of total RNA extracted. A sample-barcoded 5' primer and a J-beta primer mix were used in a second PCR of roughly 6 to 11 cycles. Every cDNA molecule bore a tag from a template-switch adaptor containing 12 random nucleotides. TCRdb reprocessed the 5' RACE reads via MiXCR and lists one record per CDR3 protein. This table has roughly 1,500,000 distinct CDR3 sequences, approximately 42% appearing once. This CDR3 region has 17 residues. Germline CDR1 reads SEHNR; CDR2 reads FQNEAQ (reference sequence). The receptor was derived from a woman between 18 and 29 years old in good health. This chain uses TRBV7-9 with TRBJ2-5; 7 bases are a match to TRBD2. The J call may not be correct, given that the DNA end is closer to TRBJ2-7. Sequenced material: blood. This CDR3 is CASSLDVGSGFSYEQYF. DNA of the CDR3: TGTGCCAGCAGCTTAGACGTTGGTAGCGGGTTCTCCTACGAGCAGTACTTC.